These T cell receptor beta chains were read from a single sample in a study of tumor-infiltrating lymphocytes in glioblastoma multiforme. TCRdb reanalysed the multiplex PCR reads using MiXCR and keeps one entry per CDR3 protein. The sample yields about 10,000 distinct CDR3 sequences, approximately 71% seen once. The sequenced sample consisted of brain tumor tissue. The origin of the receptors is a male donor with glioblastoma. CDR3s include the opening cysteine and the closing phenylalanine or tryptophan. Each record gives: clone size, V gene, D gene, J gene, CDR3 DNA, CDR3 protein. D genes are given only for firm matches. Clone size is shown for a subset of rows, as once, few, many or a class of expanded clone.

clone size: .
V gene: TRBV11-2
D gene: TRBD1
J gene: TRBJ1-1
CDR3 DNA: TGTGCCAGCAGCTTGAAGACAGGGATGAACACTGAAGCTTTCTTT
CDR3 protein: CASSLKTGMNTEAFF

clone size: .
V gene: TRBV5-6
D gene: .
J gene: TRBJ1-2
CDR3 DNA: TGTGCCAGCAGCTTGAGCGGGGCACTCCGCTATGGCTACACCTTC
CDR3 protein: CASSLSGALRYGYTF

clone size: .
V gene: TRBV11-1
D gene: .
J gene: TRBJ1-1
CDR3 DNA: TGTACCAGCAGCCTTACGAACACTGAAGCTTTCTTT
CDR3 protein: CTSSLTNTEAFF

clone size: .
V gene: TRBV7-8
D gene: .
J gene: TRBJ2-7
CDR3 DNA: TGTGCCAGCAGCTCAGCGACTGGGGGTTACGAGCAGTACTTC
CDR3 protein: CASSSATGGYEQYF

clone size: .
V gene: TRBV29-1
D gene: .
J gene: TRBJ1-6
CDR3 DNA: TGCTGCGTTGCCAGGGACATGGAATCACCCCTCCACTTT
CDR3 protein: CCVARDMESPLHF

clone size: .
V gene: TRBV10-2
D gene: .
J gene: TRBJ2-3
CDR3 DNA: TGCGCCAGCAGTGGGGCAGGGGCCGGGGCAGATACGTGGTATTTT
CDR3 protein: CASSGAGAGADTWYF

clone size: .
V gene: TRBV20-1
D gene: TRBD1
J gene: TRBJ2-7
CDR3 DNA: TGCAATGCACCGGGACAGGGGTCCATCTCCTACGAGCAGTACTTC
CDR3 protein: CNAPGQGSISYEQYF

clone size: .
V gene: TRBV11-2
D gene: .
J gene: TRBJ2-1
CDR3 DNA: TGTGCCAGCTCCCGGGGGCAGGGGGGTGGGAGTGAGCAGTTCTTC
CDR3 protein: CASSRGQGGGSEQFF

clone size: .
V gene: TRBV11-2
D gene: .
J gene: TRBJ2-1
CDR3 DNA: TGTGCCAGCAGCTCTCCGGAGGACAGTAGGCTGAGGGTAGGGACTGACAATGAGCAGTTCTTC
CDR3 protein: CASSSPEDSRLRVGTDNEQFF

clone size: .
V gene: TRBV11-2
D gene: TRBD1
J gene: TRBJ2-1
CDR3 DNA: TGTGCCAACAGCTTAGCTGTAAGGGGGCCTTCTCGCAATGAGCAGTTCTTC
CDR3 protein: CANSLAVRGPSRNEQFF

clone size: medium-sized
V gene: TRBV29-1
D gene: TRBD2
J gene: TRBJ2-5
CDR3 DNA: TGCAGCGTTTCCGGACGGGGGGAAGAGACCCAGTACTTC
CDR3 protein: CSVSGRGEETQYF

clone size: few
V gene: TRBV5-4
D gene: TRBD1
J gene: TRBJ2-7
CDR3 DNA: TGTGCCAGCAGCCCGGGACAGGGGGCACCCCTCGAGCAGTACTTC
CDR3 protein: CASSPGQGAPLEQYF